The 16 T cell receptor beta chains given below trace back to one sample, sequenced in a study of human T cells and chemical hapten exposure. Time point here: patch test 1, 2 weeks after DPC sensitization. Stated treatment: therapeutic diphenylcyclopropenone sensitization with weekly scalp DPC. TCRdb reanalysed the RACE reads using MiXCR and keeps one entry per CDR3 protein. The sample has some 180,000 distinct CDR3 sequences, approximately 20% seen once. This specimen was whole blood, taken in connection with sensitization to the hapten diphenylcyclopropenone (DPC). These receptors were taken from a woman aged 45-59 years with alopecia areata. Some clones in this sample may be carry-over from other donors' samples.

The chain employs TRBV11-2 and TRBJ2-1; D is perhaps TRBD2 (5 bases). The CDR3 length is 14 residues. Trimming removed 1 base from V and 7 bases from J, with 11 bases in between. CDR1 is SGHAT and CDR2 is FQNNGV in the germline V gene. Here the CDR3 reads CASSLVTGMNEQFF. CDR3 sequence (DNA): TGTGCCAGCAGCTTAGTGACGGGAATGAATGAGCAGTTCTTC.

This clonotype appeared a few times. The rearrangement joins TRBV12-3 or TRBV12-4 to TRBJ2-1, with D perhaps being TRBD1 or TRBD2 (5 bases each). The CDR3 sequence is 14 residues long. V lost 3 bases to trimming and J lost 6 bases, with 12 bases between them. CDR3 protein: CASSFGAGSNEQFF. CDR3 DNA sequence: TGTGCCAGCAGTTTCGGGGCAGGGTCCAATGAGCAGTTCTTC.

There are a few counts of this clonotype. This chain uses TRBV11-2 with TRBJ2-2; no clear D gene. Trimming cost V 3 bases and J 4 bases, with 9 bases left between them. CDR1 and CDR2 from the germline V gene are SGHAT and FQNNGV. The CDR3 consists of 14 residues. Written as DNA, the CDR3 is TGTGCCAGCAGCTTTCAGACGGGCACCGGGGAGCTGTTTTTT. Protein: CASSFQTGTGELFF.

The chain carries TRBV5-1 and TRBJ1-3, with 7 nucleotides matching TRBD1. Germline trimming cut 0 bases from V and 1 base from J; bases unmatched to any gene: 4. CDR1 is SGHRS and CDR2 is YFSETQ in the germline V gene. This CDR3 spans 16 amino acids. CDR3 sequence: CASSLDGTASGNTIYF. The CDR3 DNA reads as TGCGCCAGCAGCTTGGACGGGACAGCTTCTGGAAACACCATATATTTT.

This clonotype has at least ten counts. This rearrangement joins TRBV6-1 to TRBJ1-4, with D unclear. The CDR3 is made up of 15 amino acids. From germline, CDR1 is MNHNS and CDR2 SASEGT. Between the trimmed V and J ends, which lost 4 bases and 7 bases, there was a span of 16 bases. CDR3 coding DNA: TGTGCCAGCAGTGTAAACACCCATGGGAGTGAAAAACTGTTTTTT. Amino acid sequence: CASSVNTHGSEKLFF.

This clonotype appeared many times. J is TRBJ1-2 and V is TRBV28, with 12 bases fitting TRBD1. J was trimmed by 7 bases and V by 5 bases; bases with no gene match: 11. The CDR3 length is 16 residues. Looked up from germline, CDR1 is MDHEN and CDR2 is SYDVKM. This CDR3 reads CASSPPPGQGASGYTF. The CDR3 nucleotides are TGTGCCAGCAGTCCCCCTCCGGGACAGGGGGCATCTGGCTACACCTTC.

This chain uses TRBV27 with TRBJ1-5, with 10 nucleotides matching TRBD1. J gave up 5 bases and V 6 bases, and 4 bases lay outside the gene matches. This CDR3 has 14 amino acids. Germline V gene sequence: CDR1 MNHEY, CDR2 SMNVEV (reference sequence). This CDR3 is CASSYGTGDQPQHF. The CDR3 nucleotides read TGTGCCAGCAGCTACGGGACAGGGGATCAGCCCCAGCATTTT.

The chain links TRBV5-1 to TRBJ1-1; the D is unclear. Trimming stripped 0 bases from V and 9 bases from J, with 15 bases between. Germline lookup yields CDR1 SGHRS and CDR2 YFSETQ. The CDR3 sequence is 14 residues long. CDR3 in amino acids: CASSLGVYEQQAFF. DNA for the CDR3: TGCGCCAGCAGCTTGGGAGTTTATGAACAGCAAGCTTTCTTT.

The V call is TRBV7-9, the J call TRBJ1-4; 7 nucleotides line up with TRBD1. The CDR3 length is 16 residues. Losses at the gene ends were 3 bases for V and 5 bases for J; bases not matched to a gene: 9. Germline CDR1 SEHNR, CDR2 FQNEAQ (reference sequence). The DNA for the CDR3 is TGTGCCAGCAGCTTCACAACCGGGACAGTAAATGAAAAACTGTTTTTT. Translating gives CASSFTTGTVNEKLFF.

The chain employs TRBV29-1 and TRBJ2-1; D possibly corresponds to TRBD1 (6 bases). This CDR3 has 13 amino acids. Trimming cost V 2 bases and J 9 bases, with 14 bases left between them. In germline, CDR1 is SQVTM, CDR2 ANQGSEA. The CDR3 here is CSVELTTGSEQFF. In DNA form, the CDR3 reads TGCAGCGTTGAACTAACCACAGGGAGTGAGCAGTTCTTC.

This clonotype is categorized as large. The chain has TRBV29-1 and TRBJ2-4; D gene uncertain. Trimming cost V 4 bases and J 8 bases, with 15 bases left between them. There are 13 residues in the CDR3. Germline V gives CDR1 SQVTM, CDR2 ANQGSEA. The chain's CDR3 is CSVAPISFHIQYF. CDR3 DNA sequence: TGCAGCGTTGCCCCCATATCTTTCCACATTCAGTACTTC.

The V and J genes are TRBV27 and TRBJ2-1; D uncertain. Germline CDR1 reads MNHEY; CDR2 reads SMNVEV (reference sequence). The CDR3 loop spans 14 amino acids. Deletions cut 4 bases from V and 3 bases from J, with 10 bases between. CDR3 sequence: CASSWPSYYNEQFF. The CDR3 coding sequence is TGTGCCAGCAGTTGGCCCTCCTACTACAATGAGCAGTTCTTC.

This clonotype occurred a few times. The V gene is TRBV3-1, the J gene TRBJ2-7; possibly TRBD2 for D (5 bases). Trimming stripped 0 bases from V and 0 bases from J, with 12 bases between. Germline V gives CDR1 LGHDT, CDR2 YNNKEL (reference sequence). This CDR3 region has 16 residues. DNA for the CDR3: TGTGCCAGCAGCCAAGATCCTCGCGGGCACTCCTACGAGCAGTACTTC. Translating gives CASSQDPRGHSYEQYF.

The chain has TRBV20-1 and TRBJ2-3; 8 bases are a match to TRBD2. CDR1 and CDR2 from the germline V gene are DFQATT and SNEGSKA (reference sequence). With V trimmed by 3 bases and J by 3 bases, 8 bases remained unmatched. The CDR3 has 15 amino acids. CDR3 nucleotides: TGCAGTGCTAGGAGGCAGCGGGAGAATACAGATACGCAGTATTTT. Its translation: CSARRQRENTDTQYF.

The chain has TRBV5-1 and TRBJ2-1; D is unresolved. Trimming left V 4 bases short and J 5 bases short, with 13 bases between. Germline CDR1 reads SGHRS; CDR2 reads YFSETQ. The CDR3 sequence is 14 residues long. This chain's CDR3 is CASSAPTANNEQFF. The CDR3 DNA reads TGCGCCAGCAGCGCCCCCACTGCGAACAATGAGCAGTTCTTC.

This rearrangement joins TRBV10-3 to TRBJ2-3; TRBD1 agrees at 9 bases. The CDR3 covers 15 residues. Looked up from germline, CDR1 is ENHRY and CDR2 is SYGVKD. V was clipped by 1 base and J by 4 bases; unmatched bases: 3. Here the CDR3 reads CAISEWTGEADTQYF. CDR3 nucleotide sequence: TGTGCCATCAGTGAGTGGACAGGGGAAGCAGATACGCAGTATTTT.